The 20 T cell receptor beta chains in this list originate from one sample, sequenced in a study of blood T cell repertoires in COVID-19. The table came from immunoSEQ multiplex PCR; TCRdb's copy has only in-frame clones and leaves some out. Among hundreds of thousands of clones listed, more than 85% were seen once. Sequencing was done on a sample of PBMCs or T cells enriched from blood (not recorded which). All receptors come from a woman aged 50 to 65 who had recovered from COVID-19.

The chain joins TRBV7-6 to TRBJ2-1; TRBD2 aligns across 8 bases. V gave up 4 bases and J gave up 5 bases; unmatched junction bases: 10. Germline V CDR1 and CDR2: SGHVS, FNYEAQ. The CDR3 consists of 16 residues. The CDR3 sequence is CASSSPQRERNNEQFF. CDR3 in DNA: TGTGCCAGCAGCTCGCCCCAGCGGGAGAGAAACAATGAGCAGTTCTTC.

Only a few counts were recorded for this clone. The genes are TRBV28 and TRBJ1-5; 9 nucleotides match TRBD1. In germline, CDR1 is MDHEN, CDR2 SYDVKM. Losses at the gene ends were 5 bases for V and 3 bases for J; bases not matched to a gene: 5. CDR3 length equals 15 residues. Here the CDR3 reads CASSSRDRDNQPQHF. The CDR3 DNA follows: TGTGCCAGCAGTAGCCGGGACAGGGACAATCAGCCCCAGCATTTT.

This rearrangement joins TRBV7-9 to TRBJ1-4; 12 bases align to TRBD1. In germline, CDR1 is SEHNR, CDR2 FQNEAQ (reference sequence). V was pared by 3 bases and J by 14 bases, with 16 bases of the junction left unmatched. There are 17 residues in the CDR3. The DNA of the CDR3 is TGTGCCAGCAGCTTCTCGAGCGGGACAGGGGGCGCGATGGACCTGTTTTTT. As protein: CASSFSSGTGGAMDLFF.

V usage is TRBV7-9 and J usage is TRBJ2-1, with 7 bases that match TRBD1. The CDR3 runs 15 residues. Germline V gene sequence: CDR1 SEHNR, CDR2 FQNEAQ (reference sequence). Germline trimming cut 8 bases from V and 7 bases from J; bases unmatched to any gene: 14. CDR3 in amino acids: CASGRATGRGNEQFF. CDR3 nucleotide sequence: TGTGCCAGCGGCCGGGCGACAGGGCGAGGTAATGAGCAGTTCTTC. The whole variable domain, filled in from reference TRBV7-9 and TRBJ2-1, reads DTGVSQNPRHKITKRGQNVTFRCDPISEHNRLYWYRQTLGQGPEFLTYFQNEAQLEKSRLLSDRFSAERPKGSFSTLEIQRTEQGDSAMYLCASGRATGRGNEQFFGPGTRLTVL.

This clone was detected once. The chain has TRBV4-2 and TRBJ2-2; 12 positions match TRBD2. The CDR3 is made up of 17 amino acids. In germline, CDR1 is LGHNA, CDR2 YNFKEQ. The V gene end was trimmed by 0 bases and the J gene end by 7 bases; junction bases not matched to a gene: 6. CDR3: CASSQDRLAGADGELFF. As DNA, the CDR3 is TGTGCCAGCAGCCAAGACCGACTAGCGGGAGCGGACGGGGAGCTGTTTTTT.

The chain joins TRBV5-4 to TRBJ2-7, with a possible D match to TRBD1 (5 bases). Germline-derived CDR1 and CDR2 are SGHNT and YYREEE (reference sequence). V gave up 2 bases and J gave up 3 bases, with 12 bases separating them. CDR3 length equals 14 residues. In nucleotides, the CDR3 is TGTGCCAGCAGCTTAAACCAGGGCGACTACGAGCAGTACTTC. Protein: CASSLNQGDYEQYF.

The chain combines TRBV9 with TRBJ2-7, with D possibly matching TRBD2 (6 bases). This CDR3 region has 14 residues. Germline CDR1 and CDR2: SGDLS and YYNGEE. The V and J ends lost 0 bases and 3 bases respectively, with 10 bases between them. As DNA, the CDR3 is TGTGCCAGCAGCGTAGAGGACGGGAGCTACGAGCAGTACTTC. Translated, it gives CASSVEDGSYEQYF. Using reference TRBV9 and TRBJ2-7 for the parts outside the CDR3, the full variable domain is DSGVTQTPKHLITATGQRVTLRCSPRSGDLSVYWYQQSLDQGLQFLIQYYNGEERAKGNILERFSAQQFPDLHSELNLSSLELGDSALYFCASSVEDGSYEQYFGPGTRLTVT.

V usage is TRBV7-2 and J usage is TRBJ1-5; unclear D gene. CDR1 SGHTA and CDR2 FQGNSA come from the germline V gene. V lost 1 base and J lost 6, with 7 bases in between. This CDR3 is built from 13 residues. The CDR3 DNA follows: TGTGCCAGCAGCTTAGACGTGGCTCAGCCCCAGCATTTT. Translated: CASSLDVAQPQHF.

The chain combines TRBV7-3 with TRBJ2-2, with 7 bases lining up with TRBD2. The trim removed 7 bases at V and 6 bases at J, leaving 11 bases unmatched. The CDR3 spans 15 residues. CDR1 is SGHTA and CDR2 is FQGTGA in the germline V gene. This CDR3 reads CASTSGGSKSGELFF. The CDR3 region has the DNA TGTGCCAGCACCTCGGGGGGTTCGAAGTCCGGGGAGCTGTTTTTT.

The chain links TRBV4-2 to TRBJ2-5, with 11 nucleotides matching TRBD2. Per germline, CDR1 LGHNA and CDR2 YNFKEQ. This CDR3 spans 16 amino acids. Losses at the gene ends were 3 bases for V and 5 bases for J; bases not matched to a gene: 8. The chain's CDR3 is CASSHPLAGGGETQYF. Here the CDR3 DNA reads TGTGCCAGCAGCCATCCGTTAGCGGGAGGGGGCGAGACCCAGTACTTC.

This chain connects TRBV7-8 to TRBJ1-3; no firm D call. The V gene's germline CDR1 is SGHVS and CDR2 FQNEAQ. Trimming took 5 bases from V and 2 from J, leaving 10 bases between them. The CDR3 has 14 amino acids. CDR3 sequence: CASSRLSPGNTIYF. CDR3 nucleotides: TGTGCCAGCAGCCGCTTATCCCCTGGAAACACCATATATTTT.

This clone has only one observation. The rearrangement links TRBV6-5 to TRBJ1-1, with D perhaps TRBD1 (5 bases). V gave up 6 bases and J gave up 1 base, with 12 bases separating them. The CDR3 totals 14 residues. Germline V gives CDR1 MNHEY, CDR2 SVGAGI. CDR3 DNA sequence: TGTGCCAGCAGCCGGACAAAGTCGAACACTGAAGCTTTCTTT. This sequence encodes CASSRTKSNTEAFF.

The gene calls are TRBV15 and TRBJ1-5; D is unresolved. Trimming stripped 4 bases from V and 6 bases from J, with 10 bases between. Germline CDR1 and CDR2: LNHNV and YYDKDF (reference sequence). This CDR3 spans 13 amino acids. The CDR3 sequence: CATSMASRQPQHF. The CDR3 DNA reads as TGTGCCACCAGCATGGCTTCCCGTCAGCCCCAGCATTTT.

This chain uses TRBV7-6 with TRBJ2-7; 12 bases are shared with TRBD2. The germline V gene encodes CDR1 SGHVS and CDR2 FNYEAQ. V lost 4 bases to trimming and J lost 4 bases; unmatched junction nucleotides: 8. This CDR3 region has 16 residues. The CDR3 DNA is TGTGCCAGCAGCTCGGGGAAGACTAGCGGGAGTTACGAGCAGTACTTC. Its protein product is CASSSGKTSGSYEQYF.

This chain connects TRBV4-2 to TRBJ2-3, with D possibly matching TRBD2 (6 bases). Germline V gene data show CDR1 as LGHNA and CDR2 as YNFKEQ. Trimming took 1 base from V and 2 from J, leaving 16 bases between them. The CDR3 sequence is 17 residues long. The CDR3 loop is CASSQGWASASTDTQYF. The CDR3 DNA is TGTGCCAGCAGCCAAGGATGGGCTAGCGCCTCCACAGATACGCAGTATTTT.

The chain recombines TRBV3-1 (or the pseudogene TRBV3-2) with TRBJ2-4, with D possibly TRBD2 on 5 matching bases. Deletions cut 6 bases from V and 0 bases from J, with 12 bases between. CDR1 is LGHDT and CDR2 is YNNKEL in the germline V gene (reference sequence). The CDR3 is 15 residues long. CDR3 bases: TGTGCCAGCAGTCGGACTTTGCTAGCCAAAAACATTCAGTACTTC. Protein: CASSRTLLAKNIQYF.

The chain employs TRBV29-1 and TRBJ2-5; TRBD2 matches 10 bases. V was pared by 4 bases and J by 5 bases, with 4 bases of the junction left unmatched. This CDR3 is 13 amino acids long. CDR1 is SQVTM and CDR2 is ANQGSEA in the germline V gene. DNA of the CDR3: TGCAGCGTTGTCGCTAGCGGGAGTGAGACCCAGTACTTC. Translating it yields CSVVASGSETQYF.

As for this clone: A junction boundary mismatches the germline segment, possibly from a read error. The genes are TRBV6-2 or TRBV6-3 and TRBJ2-7, with 13 bases identical to TRBD2. The CDR3 spans 12 residues. Per germline, CDR1 MNHEY and CDR2 SVGEGT. CDR3 sequence reads: CASSSGLAGFDF. The CDR3, as DNA: TGTGCCAGCAGTTCGGGACTAGCGGGATTTGACTTC.

This clone is medium-sized within its sample. This sequence joins TRBV11-2 and TRBJ1-1; D remains ambiguous. Germline assignment: CDR1 SGHAT and CDR2 FQNNGV. Trimming left V 10 bases short and J 3 bases short, with 6 bases between. The CDR3 length is 10 residues. CDR3 sequence (DNA): TGTGCCACCTTAGACACTGAAGCTTTCTTT. This gives the protein CATLDTEAFF.

The chain uses TRBV7-2 and TRBJ1-3; maybe TRBD1 (5 bases). V was shortened by 8 bases and J by 4 bases, with 18 bases between the two germline ends. This CDR3 is built from 15 residues. From germline, CDR1 is SGHTA and CDR2 FQGNSA. DNA of the CDR3: TGTGCCAGCGCAAACTTTCAGGGATCCGGAAACACCATATATTTT. Encoded protein: CASANFQGSGNTIYF. Complete variable domain (other parts from reference TRBV7-2 and TRBJ1-3): GAGVSQSPSNKVTEKGKDVELRCDPISGHTALYWYRQSLGQGLEFLIYFQGNSAPDKSGLPSDRFSAERTGGSVSTLTIQRTQQEDSAVYLCASANFQGSGNTIYFGEGSWLTVV.